Sequencing of this T cell receptor (beta chain) was carried out in a study of cytomegalovirus exposure and HLA in healthy donors. Across the study: The study placed less than 90% of its approximately 400 genotyped donors in the Caucasian-associated ancestry cluster.

The germline V gene has CDR1 SGHKS and CDR2 YYEKEE (reference sequence). The ends lost 3 bases at V and 4 bases at J; junction bases unmatched: 9. There are 15 residues in the CDR3. Study results and limitations: Whilst most TCR sequences proved rare, a subset of public TCRs occurred across many donors. Most TCR beta V segments were productive about 87% or about 30% of the time in an earlier analysis.

Comments on this clone: Its antigen is as yet unknown.

This cohort consisted of healthy bone marrow donors. Amplification used 60 Vbeta primers and 13 Jbeta primers. The table came from immunoSEQ multiplex PCR; TCRdb's copy has only in-frame clones and leaves some out. The table has under 200,000 clones, over 80% seen once. V and J are TRBV5-5 and TRBJ1-1; 7 nucleotides agree with TRBD1. The sequence came from a male donor in good health and CMV-seropositive. Material for sequencing was PBMCs. DNA of the CDR3: TGTGCCAGCAGCTCGAGACAGGGCTTAGGCACTGAAGCTTTCTTT. Protein: CASSSRQGLGTEAFF.